This entry lists 27 T cell receptor beta chains sequenced from one sample in a study of blood T cells in healthy people across ages. The use of a sample-barcoded 5' primer and a J-beta primer mix characterized a second PCR of about 7 to 12 cycles. TCRdb itself ran the 5' RACE reads through MiXCR, one entry per CDR3 protein. The sample carries fewer than 2,000,000 distinct CDR3 sequences, about 31% recorded once. The sequencing sample was made of blood. The receptors were gathered from a woman in her 30s in good health.

This clonotype was detected only a few times. The chain has TRBV7-9 and TRBJ2-3; D remains ambiguous. Trimming shortened V by 6 bases and J by 3 bases, and 10 bases separated the two germline ends. The CDR3 has 13 residues. Germline CDR1 reads SEHNR; CDR2 reads FQNEAQ (reference sequence). CDR3 sequence reads: CASRLIWTDTQYF. The CDR3 DNA reads as TGTGCCAGCAGGCTTATTTGGACAGATACGCAGTATTTT.

This clonotype was picked up a small number of times. The genes are TRBV29-1 and TRBJ2-7; 13 nucleotides agree with TRBD2. Germline trimming cut 7 bases from V and 4 bases from J; bases unmatched to any gene: 7. Germline V lookup: CDR1 SQVTM, CDR2 ANQGSEA. The CDR3 contains 14 residues. DNA of the CDR3: TGCAGCGCCGCGGGACTAGCGGGGCGATACGAGCAGTACTTC. Residues: CSAAGLAGRYEQYF.

This clonotype was seen a few times. The rearrangement joins TRBV28 to TRBJ2-1, with no clear D. The CDR3 is 14 amino acids. The V and J ends lost 3 bases and 6 bases respectively, with 12 bases between them. Germline V gene data show CDR1 as MDHEN and CDR2 as SYDVKM. CDR3 coding DNA: TGTGCCAGCAGTTTCGGTCCCGGAAGCAATGAGCAGTTCTTC. It specifies CASSFGPGSNEQFF. Complete variable domain (other parts from reference TRBV28 and TRBJ2-1): DVKVTQSSRYLVKRTGEKVFLECVQDMDHENMFWYRQDPGLGLRLIYFSYDVKMKEKGDIPEGYSVSREKKERFSLILESASTNQTSMYLCASSFGPGSNEQFFGPGTRLTVL.

The chain employs TRBV19 and TRBJ2-7, with 7 positions matching TRBD1. Trimming at V came to 1 base and at J to 3 bases, leaving 6 bases not matched to a gene. Germline CDR1 and CDR2: LNHDA and SQIVND (reference sequence). The CDR3 length is 15 residues. CDR3 residues: CASSIGTGTGYEQYF. The CDR3 DNA reads TGTGCCAGTAGTATAGGGACAGGTACGGGCTACGAGCAGTACTTC.

The genes are TRBV20-1 and TRBJ2-3; 10 bases fit TRBD2. Germline V gives CDR1 DFQATT, CDR2 SNEGSKA (reference sequence). With 6 bases clipped from V and 3 bases from J, the junction kept 9 bases outside the gene matches. The CDR3 covers 15 residues. CDR3 bases: TGCAGTGCCCCAACCTGGACTAGCGGTACAGATACGCAGTATTTT. Translation: CSAPTWTSGTDTQYF.

This clonotype was seen more than once but under ten times. This chain connects TRBV5-1 to TRBJ2-5, with 9 positions matching TRBD2. Trimming removed 0 bases from V and 2 bases from J; junction bases left unmatched: 5. CDR3 size: 16 residues. Per germline, CDR1 SGHRS and CDR2 YFSETQ. Here the CDR3 reads CASSLAATSGQETQYF. The CDR3 DNA reads TGCGCCAGCAGCTTGGCCGCTACTAGCGGGCAAGAGACCCAGTACTTC.

This clonotype was seen ten or more times. This sequence joins TRBV29-1 and TRBJ2-3; TRBD2 matches 8 bases. CDR1 and CDR2 from the germline V gene are SQVTM and ANQGSEA. The ends lost 4 bases at V and 0 bases at J; junction bases unmatched: 15. This CDR3 is built from 18 residues. DNA for the CDR3: TGCAGCGTTGCGGGGGGGGCGGGACCTGTCATTAGCACAGATACGCAGTATTTT. This codes for CSVAGGAGPVISTDTQYF.

The gene calls are TRBV28 and TRBJ2-1; TRBD1 aligns across 9 bases. Trimming removed 3 bases from V and 7 bases from J; junction bases left unmatched: 4. The CDR3 contains 14 residues. Germline V gene lookup returns CDR1 MDHEN and CDR2 SYDVKM. The CDR3 nucleotides are TGTGCCAGCAGTTTGTTGGACAGGGGAAATGAGCAGTTCTTC. This translates into CASSLLDRGNEQFF.

Notes on this clonotype: A read error is possible here, since a much larger clone lies one base away. This chain joins TRBV6-6 and TRBJ2-3; D gene ambiguous. This CDR3 has 11 residues. The germline V gene encodes CDR1 MNHNY and CDR2 SVGAGI (reference sequence). CDR3 sequence (DNA): TGTGTCAGCAGCCCGGCCGGTACGCAGTATTTT. Amino acid sequence: CVSSPAGTQYF.

The V and J genes are TRBV6-6 and TRBJ1-2, with D possibly being TRBD1 (6 bases). The CDR3 covers 16 residues. Trimming removed 6 bases from V and 6 bases from J, with 23 bases in between. Per the germline V gene, CDR1 is MNHNY and CDR2 is SVGAGI (reference sequence). The DNA of the CDR3 is TGTGCCAGCAGCTCCCCTTCTCGGGCAGGGGAACATGGCTACACCTTC. Its translation: CASSSPSRAGEHGYTF.

The chain recombines TRBV20-1 with TRBJ1-2, with 10 positions matching TRBD1. Germline V gene sequence: CDR1 DFQATT, CDR2 SNEGSKA (reference sequence). The CDR3 covers 13 residues. Unmatched junction bases numbered 5, after V lost 3 bases and J lost 7 bases. The CDR3 loop reads CSASPRTGGGYTF. The CDR3, as DNA: TGCAGTGCTAGCCCCCGGACAGGGGGTGGCTACACCTTC.

A note on this clonotype: Since no conserved phenylalanine or tryptophan closes the CDR3, a read error is the likely cause. V gene TRBV20-1 combines with J gene TRBJ2-1; either TRBD1 or TRBD2 may fit D (5 bases each). This CDR3 is 15 amino acids long. The germline V gene has CDR1 DFQATT and CDR2 SNEGSKA (reference sequence). The V gene lost 3 bases and the J gene lost 1 base, with 13 bases spanning the gap. CDR3 amino acids: CSARLDGGSYNEQFS. The CDR3 coding sequence is TGCAGTGCTAGGCTAGATGGGGGATCCTACAATGAGCAGTTCTCC.

The chain uses TRBV14 and TRBJ2-1, with 7 bases matching TRBD2. The CDR3 runs to 17 residues. Germline lookup yields CDR1 SGHDN and CDR2 FVKESK. The V and J ends lost 3 bases and 4 bases, in that order; junction bases with no gene match: 12. CDR3 loop: CASSQGGIAGLYNEQFF. DNA for the CDR3: TGTGCCAGCAGCCAGGGCGGCATAGCGGGTCTTTACAATGAGCAGTTCTTC.

The sample holds a few counts of this clonotype. This sequence joins TRBV20-1 and TRBJ2-1; perhaps TRBD2 as D (6 bases). This CDR3 has 15 residues. Between the trimmed V and J ends, which lost 1 base and 5 bases, there was a span of 15 bases. Germline assignment: CDR1 DFQATT and CDR2 SNEGSKA (reference sequence). CDR3 DNA: TGCAGTGCTAGAGCGAGACTAGTAGTTAACAATGAGCAGTTCTTC. Encoded protein: CSARARLVVNNEQFF.

This clonotype has only a few counts. This chain connects TRBV7-3 to TRBJ2-6; D unclear. This CDR3 is 14 amino acids long. Between the trimmed V and J ends, which lost 1 base and 4 bases, there was a span of 5 bases. The V gene's germline CDR1 is SGHTA and CDR2 FQGTGA. Written as DNA, the CDR3 is TGTGCCAGCAGCTTAAAGGGCGGGGCCAACGTCCTGACTTTC. Its protein is CASSLKGGANVLTF.

This clonotype occurred a few times. The rearrangement joins TRBV7-9 to TRBJ2-6; possible D gene TRBD2, 6 bases. The V gene lost 1 base and the J gene lost 2 bases, with 12 bases spanning the gap. The CDR3 has 17 residues. Germline values: CDR1 SEHNR, CDR2 FQNEAQ (reference sequence). The DNA of the CDR3 is TGTGCCAGCAGCTTAGTGCCCGGGGGTGCTGGGGCCAACGTCCTGACTTTC. This encodes CASSLVPGGAGANVLTF.

The chain combines TRBV4-1 with TRBJ2-1; possibly TRBD2 for D (5 bases). CDR1 and CDR2 from the germline V gene are MGHRA and YSYEKL. The CDR3 has 15 amino acids. V was trimmed by 0 bases and J by 5 bases, leaving 11 bases between them. CDR3 residues: CASSQEGSRNNEQFF. CDR3 in DNA: TGCGCCAGCAGCCAAGAAGGGAGTAGGAACAATGAGCAGTTCTTC.

This clonotype was seen just once. The junction and the germline gene differ at one end; a read error may be behind it. The chain combines TRBV2 with TRBJ2-7, with D uncertain. This CDR3 spans 12 amino acids. Per germline, CDR1 SNHLY and CDR2 FYNNEI. The CDR3 sequence: CASSGDSYKQYF. The CDR3 nucleotides are TGTGCCAGCAGTGGGGATTCCTACAAGCAGTACTTC.

This clonotype was picked up a small number of times. The V gene is TRBV29-1, the J gene TRBJ2-3, with 10 positions matching TRBD1. Germline values: CDR1 SQVTM, CDR2 ANQGSEA. The CDR3 has 13 amino acids. V lost 8 bases and J lost 6; bases outside the gene matches: 8. Here the CDR3 reads CSFRGQGMDTQYF. CDR3 sequence (DNA): TGCAGCTTTCGGGGACAGGGGATGGATACGCAGTATTTT.

This clonotype came up many times. The chain links TRBV10-3 to TRBJ2-7; D unclear. Per the germline V gene, CDR1 is ENHRY and CDR2 is SYGVKD. Trimming stripped 0 bases from V and 4 bases from J, with 7 bases between. This CDR3 has 13 residues. The CDR3 here is CAISESGTYEQYF. The CDR3 region has the DNA TGTGCCATCAGTGAGTCGGGAACTTACGAGCAGTACTTC.

This clonotype was counted a few times. The chain links TRBV11-2 to TRBJ2-7, with a tentative D call TRBD2 (5 bases). There are 15 residues in the CDR3. V was pared by 1 base and J by 0 bases, with 10 bases between. Germline CDR1 SGHAT, CDR2 FQNNGV. The CDR3 sequence is CASSLGYRDSYEQYF. CDR3 coding DNA: TGTGCCAGCAGCTTAGGTTACCGGGACTCCTACGAGCAGTACTTC.

This clonotype was detected many times. V is TRBV29-1 and J is TRBJ2-5; the D is unclear. The CDR3 has 15 amino acids. Germline lookup yields CDR1 SQVTM and CDR2 ANQGSEA. Trimming left V 4 bases short and J 3 bases short, with 18 bases between. The CDR3 spells CSVGSPRLGKETQYF. CDR3 bases: TGCAGCGTTGGCAGCCCTAGGTTAGGAAAAGAGACCCAGTACTTC.

This clonotype was counted once. This chain links TRBV5-1 with TRBJ2-1, with 8 bases identical to TRBD2. Germline V gives CDR1 SGHRS, CDR2 YFSETQ. This CDR3 comprises 15 residues. V shed 4 bases and J 8 bases; nucleotides not matched to a gene: 11. The CDR3, as DNA: TGCGCCAGCAGCGGAAACGGGGGGGCCTCGTATGAGCAGTTCTTC. This encodes CASSGNGGASYEQFF.

This clonotype was detected ten times or more. This chain connects TRBV29-1 to TRBJ2-1; D gene ambiguous. Trimming removed 8 bases at V and 6 bases at J, with 11 bases between. The CDR3 length is 11 residues. The germline V gene has CDR1 SQVTM and CDR2 ANQGSEA. Here the CDR3 DNA reads TGCAGCATCCCCCGGCCCAATGAGCAGTTCTTC. Protein: CSIPRPNEQFF.

This clonotype has a handful of counts. The gene calls are TRBV2 and TRBJ1-1; D ambiguous. V was pared by 0 bases and J by 13 bases, with 12 bases between. This CDR3 comprises 12 residues. Germline V CDR1 and CDR2: SNHLY, FYNNEI. The chain's CDR3 is CASSEASTQYFF. The CDR3 coding sequence is TGTGCCAGCAGTGAAGCTTCCACCCAGTATTTCTTT.

This clonotype was seen repeatedly, ten times or more. This chain joins TRBV4-1 and TRBJ2-1; 14 positions agree with TRBD2. This CDR3 comprises 16 residues. CDR1 is MGHRA, CDR2 YSYEKL, per germline. Losses at the gene ends were 5 bases for V and 7 bases for J; bases not matched to a gene: 7. The CDR3 is CASSSTSGGATNEQFF. CDR3 coding DNA: TGCGCCAGCAGCTCGACTAGCGGGGGGGCCACGAATGAGCAGTTCTTC.

This clonotype turned up a few times. This rearrangement joins TRBV12-3 or TRBV12-4 to TRBJ2-1, with D perhaps matching TRBD1 (5 bases). This CDR3 is built from 12 residues. V shed 2 bases and J shed 9 bases, with 8 bases lying between them. DNA of the CDR3: TGTGCCAGCAGTTTACAGGGTCCTGAGCAGTTCTTC. This translates into CASSLQGPEQFF.